Below, 4 T cell receptor beta chains from the same sample are listed, as sequenced in a study of cytotoxic CD8 clonotypes in ibrutinib-treated CLL. The protocol was immunoSEQ multiplex PCR, while the TCRdb copy is restricted to in-frame clones and leaves out a portion. The data contain 150,000 or so clones, 75% to 85% of them seen just once; the ten biggest clones take up roughly 12%. This sample comprised PBMCs, obtained after 12 months of ibrutinib treatment. The receptors shown here come from a human donor with chronic lymphocytic leukemia.

This clone was found a few times. The chain links TRBV6-5 to TRBJ2-7; weak D call: TRBD1 (5 bases). Per germline, CDR1 MNHEY and CDR2 SVGAGI. There are 11 residues in the CDR3. V shed 2 bases and J shed 10 bases, with 9 bases lying between them. This CDR3 is CASSYHRLQYF. CDR3 DNA: TGTGCCAGCAGTTACCACAGGTTACAGTACTTC.

The chain uses TRBV6-1 and TRBJ1-2; TRBD1 agrees at 8 bases. Germline CDR1 reads MNHNS; CDR2 reads SASEGT. Trimming took 0 bases from V and 8 from J; bases not matched to a gene: 8. CDR3 length: 15 residues. CDR3 in amino acids: CASSEASRGRLGYTF. The CDR3 DNA reads as TGTGCCAGCAGTGAAGCGTCCAGGGGGCGTTTGGGCTACACCTTC.

The chain couples TRBV5-1 to TRBJ2-1; 9 positions match TRBD2. V gave up 2 bases and J gave up 8 bases; unmatched junction bases: 5. The CDR3 length is 14 residues. From germline, CDR1 is SGHRS and CDR2 YFSETQ. CDR3 amino acids: CASSFSGSPYEQFF. As DNA, the CDR3 is TGCGCCAGCAGCTTTAGCGGGAGTCCCTATGAGCAGTTCTTC.

The chain is built from TRBV19 and TRBJ1-1; D is possibly TRBD1 (5 bases). V lost 4 bases, J lost 3 bases, and 21 bases lay in between. The CDR3 runs to 17 residues. The germline CDR1 and CDR2 sequences are LNHDA and SQIVND (reference sequence). Here the CDR3 DNA reads TGTGCCAGTAGTACCTCCACATCGGGACGAGGCTACACTGAAGCTTTCTTT. Protein sequence: CASSTSTSGRGYTEAFF.